The 24 T cell receptor beta chains presented below share a single source sample, sequenced in a study of regulatory T cells in long-lasting Graves disease. Indicated time point: newly diagnosed GD, antithyroid drugs for less than 3 months. PBMC RNA was the source of the TCR library. Investigators prepared the TCR beta libraries by applying iRepertoire HTBI primers and Arm-PCR of CDR3 regions. TCRdb redid the calling of the multiplex PCR reads with MiXCR, one entry per CDR3 protein. The sample yields roughly 350,000 distinct CDR3 sequences, roughly 16% seen once. The sample was also linked to a second study, of T cells in Graves' hyperthyroidism and ophthalmopathy.

This specimen was peripheral blood mononuclear cells (PBMCs), taken at new diagnosis, from a patient treated with antithyroid drugs. The origin of the receptors is a woman between 18 and 30 years old with Graves disease.

This clonotype was observed a few times. The rearrangement uses TRBV20-1 and TRBJ1-6; D may be TRBD1 (5 bases). Germline-derived CDR1 and CDR2 are DFQATT and SNEGSKA (reference sequence). CDR3 length: 13 amino acids. The V and J ends lost 6 bases and 10 bases respectively, with 16 bases between them. In DNA, the CDR3 is TGCAGTGCAGACACGGGGGATTTCTCACCCCTCCACTTT. It codes for CSADTGDFSPLHF.

Concerning this clonotype itself: With a far larger clone one base away, a read error is the likely cause. This chain uses TRBV6-2 or TRBV6-3 with TRBJ1-1; 8 bases match TRBD1. The CDR3 is made up of 13 amino acids. CDR1 and CDR2 from the germline V gene are MNHEY and SVGEGT. Trimming removed 6 bases from V and 4 bases from J; junction bases left unmatched: 4. CDR3 DNA: TGTGCCAGCAGAGACAGGGGAAGCACTGAAGCTTTCTTT. Translation: CASRDRGSTEAFF.

The J gene is TRBJ2-3, the V gene TRBV24-1, with a tentative D call TRBD2 (5 bases). Trimming removed 3 bases from V and 4 bases from J, with 13 bases in between. Germline-derived CDR1 and CDR2 are KGHDR and SFDVKD. This CDR3 spans 15 amino acids. The CDR3 coding sequence is TGTGCCACCAGTGATGCGGTAGCGTCGGCAGATACGCAGTATTTT. Protein product: CATSDAVASADTQYF.

There are a few counts of this clonotype. This sequence joins TRBV5-4 and TRBJ2-1, with D unresolved. CDR3 length: 15 amino acids. Germline loops: CDR1 SGHNT, CDR2 YYREEE (reference sequence). V was cut by 3 bases and J by 6 bases, with 16 bases left in between. CDR3 bases: TGTGCCAGCAGCTGGGATGGCCGAGGAGTCAATGAGCAGTTCTTC. Translation gives CASSWDGRGVNEQFF.

Regarding this clonotype: It may be a read error: a sequence one base away is much more abundant. Because it lacks the conserved phenylalanine or tryptophan at the end, this CDR3 is likely a read error. The genes are TRBV27 and TRBJ2-7; TRBD1 matches 7 bases. Germline assignment: CDR1 MNHEY and CDR2 SMNVEV (reference sequence). The trim removed 0 bases at V and 2 bases at J, leaving 4 bases unmatched. The CDR3 has 15 amino acids. CDR3 nucleotides: TGTGCCAGCAGTTTATCTGGACAGGCCACCTACGAGCAGTACTCC. This gives the protein CASSLSGQATYEQYS.

At least ten counts were recorded for this clonotype. The rearrangement uses TRBV6-5 and TRBJ2-5; no clear D gene. V gave up 0 bases and J gave up 4 bases, with 6 bases separating them. Germline loops: CDR1 MNHEY, CDR2 SVGAGI. The CDR3 consists of 13 residues. This CDR3 reads CASSYSMRETQYF. The CDR3 DNA sequence: TGTGCCAGCAGTTACTCGATGAGAGAGACCCAGTACTTC.

In this sample, this clonotype turned up once. This chain links TRBV29-1 with TRBJ2-7, with D perhaps TRBD1 (6 bases). Per germline, CDR1 SQVTM and CDR2 ANQGSEA. Trimming cost V 3 bases and J 2 bases, with 11 bases left between them. The CDR3 covers 13 residues. In DNA form, the CDR3 reads TGCAGCGTTGACAGGGGAGTAGCCTACGAGCAGTACTTC. Amino acid sequence: CSVDRGVAYEQYF.

The chain links TRBV28 to TRBJ1-1, with a tentative D call TRBD1 (5 bases). The CDR3 is 14 residues long. Germline loops: CDR1 MDHEN, CDR2 SYDVKM. V was clipped by 6 bases and J by 0 bases, with 11 bases between them. In DNA form, the CDR3 reads TGTGCCAGCAGGGGGGGACCAATGAACACTGAAGCTTTCTTT. This translates into CASRGGPMNTEAFF.

The chain employs TRBV13 and TRBJ2-4; no clear D. Germline lookup yields CDR1 PRHDT and CDR2 FYEKMQ (reference sequence). Trimming removed 1 base at V and 3 bases at J, with 22 bases between. The CDR3 is made up of 19 amino acids. This CDR3 reads CASSLAAEGRSGLKNIQYF. The CDR3 nucleotides read TGTGCCAGCAGCTTAGCGGCGGAAGGCCGATCTGGCCTCAAAAACATTCAGTACTTC.

This clonotype was seen ten or more times. The rearrangement links TRBV7-3 to TRBJ2-1, with 7 bases that match TRBD2. J was trimmed by 5 bases and V by 1 base; bases with no gene match: 14. The CDR3 is 18 amino acids. The germline V gene has CDR1 SGHTA and CDR2 FQGTGA. The CDR3 here is CASSLNPGLREFDNEQFF. DNA of the CDR3: TGTGCCAGCAGCTTAAACCCGGGGTTGCGGGAGTTCGACAATGAGCAGTTCTTC.

V usage is TRBV15 and J usage is TRBJ1-1; D possibly corresponds to TRBD1 (6 bases). The CDR3 sequence is 14 residues long. Looked up from germline, CDR1 is LNHNV and CDR2 is YYDKDF (reference sequence). V lost 3 bases to trimming and J lost 4 bases, with 12 bases between them. The DNA of the CDR3 is TGTGCCACCAGCAGGAGGGGGGGGGGCACTGAAGCTTTCTTT. It is translated as CATSRRGGGTEAFF. Full variable domain (remainder filled in from reference TRBV15 and TRBJ1-1): DAMVIQNPRYQVTQFGKPVTLSCSQTLNHNVMYWYQQKSSQAPKLLFHYYDKDFNNEADTPDNFQSRRPNTSFCFLDIRSPGLGDTAMYLCATSRRGGGTEAFFGQGTRLTVV.

The V gene is TRBV24-1, the J gene TRBJ1-4, with D possibly being TRBD1 (5 bases). Germline CDR1 KGHDR, CDR2 SFDVKD. This CDR3 has 15 amino acids. Trimming stripped 3 bases from V and 3 bases from J, with 10 bases between. The DNA of the CDR3 is TGTGCCACCAGTGATGTTGGGGCGGCTAATGAAAAACTGTTTTTT. Translated: CATSDVGAANEKLFF.

The sample holds many counts of this clonotype. V and J are TRBV12-3 or TRBV12-4 and TRBJ2-7, with D possibly TRBD1 on 6 matching bases. This CDR3 is built from 14 residues. The V end was cut by 7 bases, the J end by 0 bases, with 13 bases between. As DNA, the CDR3 is TGTGCCAGCATGGACCGGGACAACTCCTACGAGCAGTACTTC. Its translation is CASMDRDNSYEQYF.

This clonotype occurred many times. The J gene is TRBJ2-2, the V gene TRBV12-3 or TRBV12-4; weak D call: TRBD2 (6 bases). The V end lost 2 bases, the J end lost 6 bases, and 13 bases lay between the germline ends. CDR3 length equals 15 residues. In nucleotides, the CDR3 is TGTGCCAGCAGTTTACTCGGGGGTACGGCCGGGGAGCTGTTTTTT. Translation gives CASSLLGGTAGELFF.

The J gene is TRBJ1-3, the V gene TRBV29-1; D not certain. This CDR3 contains 11 residues. Germline CDR1 reads SQVTM; CDR2 reads ANQGSEA. Trimming removed 3 bases at V and 3 bases at J, with 3 bases between. CDR3 nucleotides: TGCAGCGTTGAGGGTGGAAACACCATATATTTT. Its protein is CSVEGGNTIYF.

Comment on this clonotype: A much larger clone is a single base away; this may be a read error. V usage is TRBV7-8 and J usage is TRBJ1-1; D possibly corresponds to TRBD1 (5 bases). The CDR3 contains 14 residues. V was clipped by 1 base and J by 3 bases, with 9 bases between them. Germline CDR1 is SGHVS and CDR2 is FQNEAQ. The CDR3: CASSLGGVDTEAFF. In DNA, the CDR3 is TGTGCCAGCAGCTTAGGAGGGGTGGACACTGAAGCTTTCTTT.

This clonotype was seen ten or more times. The rearrangement links TRBV12-3 or TRBV12-4 to TRBJ1-2, with 8 bases lining up with TRBD1. The CDR3 has 13 residues. The V segment lost 6 bases and the J segment 12 bases; nucleotides outside the gene matches: 12. The CDR3 nucleotides read TGTGCCAGCAGCACTGGACAGGGTATGTCGCACACCTTC. The encoded protein is CASSTGQGMSHTF.

This clonotype was seen only a few times. The DNA of the CDR3 is TGTGCCAGCAGCTTGATTGGACAGGCTCTCCGAGTGGAGCAGTACTTC. This encodes CASSLIGQALRVEQYF. The chain is built from TRBV11-2 and TRBJ2-7; 7 bases fit TRBD1. The V gene's germline CDR1 is SGHAT and CDR2 FQNNGV. J was trimmed by 7 bases and V by 3 bases; bases with no gene match: 15. This CDR3 contains 16 residues.

This clonotype was picked up a small number of times. The chain uses TRBV19 and TRBJ1-1; D is undetermined. Germline V gene data show CDR1 as LNHDA and CDR2 as SQIVND (reference sequence). V was trimmed by 11 bases and J by 3 bases, leaving 16 bases between them. The CDR3 is made up of 13 amino acids. Here the CDR3 reads CASRRYRDTEAFF. The CDR3 bases are TGTGCCTCAAGGAGGTATCGGGACACTGAAGCTTTCTTT.

This clonotype has more than one count but fewer than ten. This chain connects TRBV4-1 to TRBJ2-2; D is undetermined. Germline CDR1 is MGHRA and CDR2 is YSYEKL. The ends were cut back, 0 bases at V and 6 bases at J, with 8 bases in the middle. The CDR3 contains 14 residues. This chain's CDR3 is CASSQDGGPGELFF. CDR3 in DNA: TGCGCCAGCAGCCAAGATGGTGGGCCCGGGGAGCTGTTTTTT.

This clonotype has ten or more counts. The chain carries TRBV3-1 and TRBJ2-5; D not certain. The length of the CDR3 is 14 residues. Germline assignment: CDR1 LGHDT and CDR2 YNNKEL (reference sequence). V was pared by 3 bases and J by 2 bases, with 10 bases between. Written as DNA, the CDR3 is TGTGCCAGCAGCCACTGGGTTGTTCAAGAGACCCAGTACTTC. Its translation: CASSHWVVQETQYF.

The chain recombines TRBV6-5 with TRBJ2-1, with 9 bases aligning to TRBD2. This CDR3 spans 16 amino acids. The germline CDR1 and CDR2 sequences are MNHEY and SVGAGI. Trimming cost V 0 bases and J 7 bases; bases outside gene matches: 7. The CDR3 nucleotides are TGTGCCAGCAGTTACTCGGTGGTAGCGGGAGTTAATGAGCAGTTCTTC. The encoded protein is CASSYSVVAGVNEQFF.

This clonotype has at least ten counts. The V gene is TRBV5-4, the J gene TRBJ1-2; D is unresolved. V was trimmed by 0 bases and J by 2 bases, leaving 2 bases between them. From germline, CDR1 is SGHNT and CDR2 YYREEE (reference sequence). The CDR3 covers 12 residues. CDR3 amino acids: CASSLGNYGYTF. The CDR3 bases are TGTGCCAGCAGCTTGGGGAACTATGGCTACACCTTC.

In this sample, this clonotype turned up many times. This rearrangement joins TRBV5-1 to TRBJ2-1; the D gene is possibly TRBD2 (7 bases). V lost 2 bases, J lost 5 bases, and 11 bases lay in between. Germline V gene data show CDR1 as SGHRS and CDR2 as YFSETQ. This CDR3 has 14 residues. CDR3 sequence reads: CASSLGGAHNEQFF. CDR3 coding DNA: TGCGCCAGCAGCTTAGGGGGGGCTCACAATGAGCAGTTCTTC.